The T cell receptor (beta chain) described here comes from a study of cytomegalovirus exposure and HLA in healthy donors. General study results and limits: Within an earlier analysis, most TCR beta V segments proved productive either about 87% or about 30% of the time. Researchers counted around 150 TCR beta chains as cytomegalovirus-associated. TCR beta chains associated with HLA were, in a later analysis, more clonally expanded than equally common others. It was reported in a later analysis that an Asian-associated ancestry cluster showed fewer N-insertions than the approximately 690-donor mean.

As concerns this clone: Its antigen is not identified.

PCR used 60 Vbeta primers and 13 Jbeta primers. Profiling relied on immunoSEQ multiplex PCR, and the TCRdb table lists in-frame clones only, not all of them. The sample holds some 180,000 clones, 75% to 80% seen once. The ends were cut back, 5 bases at V and 5 bases at J, with 18 bases in the middle. This CDR3 comprises 15 residues. CDR1 is SGHVS, CDR2 FNYEAQ, per germline. The V and J genes are TRBV7-6 and TRBJ2-5; tentative D call: TRBD1 (6 bases). This sequence originates from a woman in her 30s in good health and CMV-seropositive. The specimen sequenced was PBMCs. The CDR3 DNA sequence: TGTGCCAGCAGCCCTACAGGACAGATCGGGGAGACCCAGTACTTC. It yields the protein CASSPTGQIGETQYF.